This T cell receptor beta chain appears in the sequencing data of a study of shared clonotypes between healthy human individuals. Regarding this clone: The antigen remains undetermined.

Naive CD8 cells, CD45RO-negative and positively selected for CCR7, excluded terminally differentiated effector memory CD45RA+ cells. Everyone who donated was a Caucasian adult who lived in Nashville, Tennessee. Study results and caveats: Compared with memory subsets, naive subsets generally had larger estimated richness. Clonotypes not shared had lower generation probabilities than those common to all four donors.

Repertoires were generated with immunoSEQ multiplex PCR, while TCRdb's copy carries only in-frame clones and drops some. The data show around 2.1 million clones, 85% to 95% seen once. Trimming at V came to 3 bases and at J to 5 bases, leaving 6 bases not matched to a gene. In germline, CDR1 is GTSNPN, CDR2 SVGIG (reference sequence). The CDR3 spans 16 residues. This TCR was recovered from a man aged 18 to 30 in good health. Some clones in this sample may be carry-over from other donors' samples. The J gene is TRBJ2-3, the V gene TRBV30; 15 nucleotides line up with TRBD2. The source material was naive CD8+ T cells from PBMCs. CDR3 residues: CAWSAGLAGGLDTQYF. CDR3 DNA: TGTGCCTGGAGCGCCGGACTAGCGGGAGGGTTAGATACGCAGTATTTT.